The clone carrying this T cell receptor beta chain is judged medium-sized. Trimming cost V 1 base and J 3 bases, with 18 bases left between them. The CDR3 is 18 amino acids. Germline V gene sequence: CDR1 MNHEY, CDR2 SVGAGI. The data derive from a study of molecular identifiers for immune sequencing clone quantification. Libraries of bulk TCR were made by previously described methods (with listed TCR primers). TCRdb processed the PCR reads anew with MiXCR; each CDR3 protein has one entry. Of some 10,000 distinct CDR3 sequences listed, around 17% are singletons. The sequence derives from a human donor in good health. Some libraries in this study had Jurkat cell RNA spiked in. Sequenced material: naive CD8+ T cells from blood, with Jurkat cell RNA spiked in. Sample subset: FACS-sorted CD8+CD4-CCR7+CD45RA+ naive T cells. This chain links TRBV6-5 with TRBJ2-2; D is unresolved. CDR3 protein: CASSYFPIHNSDTGELFF. In DNA form, the CDR3 reads TGTGCCAGCAGTTACTTTCCCATCCACAATTCAGACACCGGGGAGCTGTTTTTT.